The 17 T cell receptor beta chains below come from one sample, sequenced in a study of cytomegalovirus exposure and HLA in healthy donors. The primer mix had 60 Vbeta and 13 Jbeta primers. Repertoires were generated with immunoSEQ multiplex PCR, while TCRdb's copy carries only in-frame clones and drops some. Here the sample spans about 200,000 clones, 82% being singletons. Sample: PBMCs. The receptor set was obtained from a man aged 40-50 years in good health and CMV-seropositive.

This clone appeared once. V usage is TRBV7-3 and J usage is TRBJ2-1; TRBD2 aligns across 10 bases. Germline V gene sequence: CDR1 SGHTA, CDR2 FQGTGA. The CDR3 totals 19 residues. V was clipped by 5 bases and J by 7 bases; unmatched bases: 20. CDR3 nucleotides: TGTGCCAGCAGCCTAGGAGGAGTAGCGGGAGGTCACCCGTTTAATGAGCAGTTCTTC. Translated, it gives CASSLGGVAGGHPFNEQFF.

The chain has TRBV5-1 and TRBJ1-4; 9 bases fit TRBD1. After removal of 6 bases from V and 5 bases from J, the junction contained 8 bases not matched to a gene. Germline V CDR1 and CDR2: SGHRS, YFSETQ. CDR3 length equals 15 residues. The CDR3 nucleotides are TGCGCCAGCACCCTGGGGACAGGGCAGAATGAAAAACTGTTTTTT. As protein: CASTLGTGQNEKLFF.

Of note for this clone: This specimen includes other DNA sequences encoding the same CDR3. V and J are TRBV7-3 and TRBJ2-1; 12 bases are a match to TRBD2. CDR3 length equals 15 residues. CDR1 and CDR2 from the germline V gene are SGHTA and FQGTGA. The V segment lost 5 bases and the J segment 3 bases; nucleotides outside the gene matches: 2. The CDR3 region has the DNA TGTGCCAGCAGCCAACTAGCGGGAGGCTACAATGAGCAGTTCTTC. It yields the protein CASSQLAGGYNEQFF.

V and J are TRBV7-9 and TRBJ1-1; tentative D call: TRBD1 (5 bases). Trimming pared 4 bases from V and 8 bases from J, leaving 8 bases between. CDR1 SEHNR and CDR2 FQNEAQ come from the germline V gene (reference sequence). The CDR3 has 11 residues. CDR3 sequence (DNA): TGTGCCAGCAGCTGGGGCGCAGAAGCTTTCTTT. As protein: CASSWGAEAFF.

The CDR3 region has the DNA TGTGCCAGTAGTAGACAACAGAGTAACTATGGCTACACCTTC. Protein sequence: CASSRQQSNYGYTF. The chain joins TRBV19 to TRBJ1-2; D unclear. The germline CDR1 and CDR2 sequences are LNHDA and SQIVND (reference sequence). The CDR3 has 14 residues. V lost 4 bases and J 1 base, leaving 10 bases between the germline ends.

This rearrangement joins TRBV5-1 to TRBJ2-3; TRBD2 matches 14 bases. The CDR3 extends over 16 amino acids. Germline lookup yields CDR1 SGHRS and CDR2 YFSETQ. The ends lost 5 bases at V and 4 bases at J; junction bases unmatched: 6. CDR3 DNA sequence: TGCGCCAGCAGGGAGGGACTAGCGGGAGCATCAGATACGCAGTATTTT. The encoded protein is CASREGLAGASDTQYF.

The rearrangement links TRBV6-5 to TRBJ2-1; no clear D gene. Germline V lookup: CDR1 MNHEY, CDR2 SVGAGI. V was pared by 6 bases and J by 0 bases, with 12 bases between. The CDR3 runs to 15 residues. For the CDR3, the DNA is TGTGCCAGCAGCCCCGTATCCCCCTCCTACAATGAGCAGTTCTTC. This encodes CASSPVSPSYNEQFF.

This clone appeared once. The sample has other DNA sequences that encode this CDR3 too. The chain employs TRBV7-9 and TRBJ2-1, with TRBD2 identical over 13 bases. V lost 1 base and J lost 8; bases outside the gene matches: 2. Germline V gives CDR1 SEHNR, CDR2 FQNEAQ (reference sequence). There are 15 residues in the CDR3. Here the CDR3 reads CASSLGLAGGDEQFF. The CDR3 DNA sequence: TGTGCCAGCAGCTTAGGACTAGCGGGAGGCGATGAGCAGTTCTTC.

V and J are TRBV5-1 and TRBJ2-3; D might be TRBD1 (6 bases). Germline CDR1 is SGHRS and CDR2 is YFSETQ. The CDR3 has 16 residues. The V end lost 0 bases, the J end lost 4 bases, and 15 bases lay between the germline ends. The CDR3 reads CASSLVGVGGADTQYF. In nucleotides, the CDR3 is TGCGCCAGCAGCTTGGTGGGGGTAGGGGGAGCAGATACGCAGTATTTT.

The V gene is TRBV11-3, the J gene TRBJ2-1; 8 nucleotides agree with TRBD2. Trimming removed 3 bases from V and 7 bases from J; junction bases left unmatched: 14. Germline V gene sequence: CDR1 SGHNT, CDR2 YENEEA. This CDR3 has 17 amino acids. CDR3 sequence (DNA): TGTGCCAGCAGCTTGTTGGACGGGAGGGCCTACGCTAATGAGCAGTTCTTC. This translates into CASSLLDGRAYANEQFF.

The J gene is TRBJ2-1, the V gene TRBV2; 7 bases are shared with TRBD1. The V and J ends lost 2 bases and 1 base, in that order; junction bases with no gene match: 2. The CDR3 is made up of 15 amino acids. From germline, CDR1 is SNHLY and CDR2 FYNNEI. CDR3 coding DNA: TGTGCCAGCAGTGAAAACAGGGGATCCTACAATGAGCAGTTCTTC. This gives the protein CASSENRGSYNEQFF.

This chain's CDR3 is CASSQSRSDRSYV. The CDR3 bases are TGTGCCAGCAGCCAAAGCCGTTCGGACAGGTCTTACGTC. The V call is TRBV14, the J call TRBJ2-7; 7 nucleotides align to TRBD1. From germline, CDR1 is SGHDN and CDR2 FVKESK. The CDR3 is 13 residues long. J was trimmed by 13 bases and V by 2 bases; bases with no gene match: 11.

This clone has a single count. The chain is built from TRBV7-9 and TRBJ2-4; TRBD1 aligns across 9 bases. V dropped 1 base and J dropped 6; count of bases not matched to a gene: 1. The CDR3 covers 14 residues. Germline CDR1 and CDR2: SEHNR and FQNEAQ (reference sequence). The CDR3, as DNA: TGTGCCAGCAGCTTAGAGGGACAGGGAAACATTCAGTACTTC. It encodes CASSLEGQGNIQYF.

The J gene is TRBJ1-4, the V gene TRBV19; 8 positions match TRBD1. Per germline, CDR1 LNHDA and CDR2 SQIVND (reference sequence). V was pared by 5 bases and J by 8 bases, with 13 bases of the junction left unmatched. The CDR3 contains 16 residues. This chain's CDR3 is CASSPWGRGLGEKLFF. Here the CDR3 DNA reads TGTGCCAGTAGTCCGTGGGGCAGGGGGCTGGGCGAAAAACTGTTTTTT. The full variable domain, in which reference TRBV19 and TRBJ1-4 provide the parts outside the CDR3, is DGGITQSPKYLFRKEGQNVTLSCEQNLNHDAMYWYRQDPGQGLRLIYYSQIVNDFQKGDIAEGYSVSREKKESFPLTVTSAQKNPTAFYLCASSPWGRGLGEKLFFGSGTQLSVL.

A single count supports this clone. The V and J genes are TRBV9 and TRBJ1-1; 8 positions match TRBD1. Per the germline V gene, CDR1 is SGDLS and CDR2 is YYNGEE. V lost 3 bases, J lost 3 bases, and 10 bases stayed unmatched. This CDR3 comprises 16 residues. CDR3 residues: CASSAVAGGRYTEAFF. CDR3 DNA: TGTGCCAGCAGCGCAGTGGCAGGGGGCCGATACACTGAAGCTTTCTTT.

The table lists this clone with a count of one. The rearrangement uses TRBV5-1 and TRBJ1-1; D is possibly TRBD1 (6 bases). The germline gives CDR1 SGHRS, CDR2 YFSETQ. Trimming shortened V by 3 bases and J by 8 bases, and 17 bases separated the two germline ends. The CDR3 contains 14 residues. The CDR3 region is CASSYGTSANEAFF. CDR3 sequence (DNA): TGCGCCAGCAGCTATGGGACATCCGCCAACGAAGCTTTCTTT. Supplemented by reference TRBV5-1 and TRBJ1-1, the full variable domain reads KAGVTQTPRYLIKTRGQQVTLSCSPISGHRSVSWYQQTPGQGLQFLFEYFSETQRNKGNFPGRFSGRQFSNSRSEMNVSTLELGDSALYLCASSYGTSANEAFFGQGTRLTVV.

This sequence joins TRBV6-1 and TRBJ1-2; D is uncertain. In germline, CDR1 is MNHNS, CDR2 SASEGT. The ends were cut back, 3 bases at V and 8 bases at J, with 10 bases in the middle. The CDR3 runs to 12 residues. The DNA for the CDR3 is TGTGCCAGCAGTGATCCCCGGCGGGGCTACACCTTC. Translating gives CASSDPRRGYTF.